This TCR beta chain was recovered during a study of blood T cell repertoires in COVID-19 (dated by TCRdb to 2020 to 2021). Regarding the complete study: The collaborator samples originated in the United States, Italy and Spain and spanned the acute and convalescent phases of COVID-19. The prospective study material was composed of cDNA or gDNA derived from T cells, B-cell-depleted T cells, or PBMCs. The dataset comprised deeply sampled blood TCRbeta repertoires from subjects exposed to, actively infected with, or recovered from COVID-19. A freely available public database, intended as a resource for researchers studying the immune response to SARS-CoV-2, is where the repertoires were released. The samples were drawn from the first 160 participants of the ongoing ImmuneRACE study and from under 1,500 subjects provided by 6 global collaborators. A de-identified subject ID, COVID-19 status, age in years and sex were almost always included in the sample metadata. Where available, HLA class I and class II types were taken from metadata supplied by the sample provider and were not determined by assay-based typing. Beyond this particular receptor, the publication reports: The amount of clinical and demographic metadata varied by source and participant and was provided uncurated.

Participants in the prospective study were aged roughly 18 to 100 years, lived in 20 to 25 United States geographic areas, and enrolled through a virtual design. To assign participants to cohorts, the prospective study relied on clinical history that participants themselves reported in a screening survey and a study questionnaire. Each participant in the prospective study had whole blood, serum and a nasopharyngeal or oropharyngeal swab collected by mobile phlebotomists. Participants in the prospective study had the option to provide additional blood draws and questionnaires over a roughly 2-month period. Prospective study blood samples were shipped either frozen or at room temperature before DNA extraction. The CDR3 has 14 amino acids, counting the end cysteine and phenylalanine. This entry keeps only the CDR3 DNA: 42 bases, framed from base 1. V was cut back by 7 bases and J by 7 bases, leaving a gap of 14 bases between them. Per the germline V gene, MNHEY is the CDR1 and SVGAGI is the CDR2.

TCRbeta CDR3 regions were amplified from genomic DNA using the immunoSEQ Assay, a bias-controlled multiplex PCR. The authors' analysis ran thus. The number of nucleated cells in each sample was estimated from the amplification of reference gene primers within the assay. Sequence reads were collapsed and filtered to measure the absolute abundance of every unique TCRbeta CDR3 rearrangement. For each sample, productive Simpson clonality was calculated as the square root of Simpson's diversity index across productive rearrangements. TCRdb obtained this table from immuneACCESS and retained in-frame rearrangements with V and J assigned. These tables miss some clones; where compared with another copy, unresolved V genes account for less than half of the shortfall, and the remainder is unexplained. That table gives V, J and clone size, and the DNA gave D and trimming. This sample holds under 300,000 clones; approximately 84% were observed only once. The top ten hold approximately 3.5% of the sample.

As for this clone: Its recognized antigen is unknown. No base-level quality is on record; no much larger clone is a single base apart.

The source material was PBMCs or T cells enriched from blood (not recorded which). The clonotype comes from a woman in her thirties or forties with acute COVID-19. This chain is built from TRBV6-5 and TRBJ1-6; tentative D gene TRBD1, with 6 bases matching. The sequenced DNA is TGTGCCAGCACCCCCGGGGGGCAGAATTCACCCCTCCACTTT. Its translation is CASTPGGQNSPLHF.